This T cell receptor beta chain was observed in a study of preoperative IRX-2 immunotherapy in early breast cancer. Clones were read by immunoSEQ multiplex PCR, and TCRdb kept only the in-frame ones, dropping some. This table has around 35,000 clones, 90% to 95% appearing once. The treatment denotes: preoperative locoregional IRX-2 cytokine immunotherapy. This phase Ib study tested locoregional IRX-2 cytokine immunotherapy given before surgery. The CDR3 is 15 residues long. CDR1 is SEHNR, CDR2 FQNEAQ, per germline (reference sequence). With V trimmed by 5 bases and J by 13 bases, 17 bases remained unmatched.

The chain uses TRBV7-9 and TRBJ2-1; TRBD1 agrees at 7 bases. The TCR originated in a human donor with breast cancer. This specimen was taken from a patient treated with IRX-2 immunotherapy. CDR3 in amino acids: CASSSRQGQNMGQFF. The CDR3 coding sequence is TGTGCCAGCAGCAGCAGACAGGGTCAAAACATGGGTCAGTTCTTC.